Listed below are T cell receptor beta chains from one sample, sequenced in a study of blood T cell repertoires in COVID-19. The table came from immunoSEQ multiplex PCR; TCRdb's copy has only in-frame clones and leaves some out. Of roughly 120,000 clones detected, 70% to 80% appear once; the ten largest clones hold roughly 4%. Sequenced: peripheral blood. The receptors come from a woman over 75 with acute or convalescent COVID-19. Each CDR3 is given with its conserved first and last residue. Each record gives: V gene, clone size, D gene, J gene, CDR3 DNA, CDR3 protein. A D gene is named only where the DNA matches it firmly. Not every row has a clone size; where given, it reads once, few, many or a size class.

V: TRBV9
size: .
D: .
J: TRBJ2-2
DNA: TGTGCCAGCAGCGTAGCTGGGGGGTTCAACACCGGGGAGCTGTTTTTT
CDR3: CASSVAGGFNTGELFF

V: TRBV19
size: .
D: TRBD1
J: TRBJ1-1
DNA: TGTGCCAGTAGTGGACAGGAAAACACTGAAGCTTTCTTT
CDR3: CASSGQENTEAFF

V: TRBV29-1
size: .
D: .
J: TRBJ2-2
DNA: TGCAGCGTCTCCGAGCGGGGACAAACCGGGGAGCTGTTTTTT
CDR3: CSVSERGQTGELFF

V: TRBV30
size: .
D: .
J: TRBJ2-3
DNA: TGTGCCTTGCAGGGAGATACGCAGTATTTT
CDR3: CALQGDTQYF

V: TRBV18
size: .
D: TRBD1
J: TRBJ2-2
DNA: TGTGCCAGCTCATCGAACCGGGACAGTACCGGGGAGCTGTTTTTT
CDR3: CASSSNRDSTGELFF

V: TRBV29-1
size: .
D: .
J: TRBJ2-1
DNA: TGCAGCGTTGAACCCCGCATTTCAGGGTCGCCGACGGACAATGAGCAGTTCTTC
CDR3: CSVEPRISGSPTDNEQFF

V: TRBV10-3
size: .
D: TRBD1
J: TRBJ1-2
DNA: TGTGCCATCAGTGTTGGACAGGGGGGGTATGGCTACACCTTC
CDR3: CAISVGQGGYGYTF

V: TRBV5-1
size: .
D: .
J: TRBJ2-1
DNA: TGCGCCAGCAGCTTGGACAGATACAATGAGCAGTTCTTC
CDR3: CASSLDRYNEQFF

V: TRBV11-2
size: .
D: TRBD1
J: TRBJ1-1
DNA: TGTGCCAGCAGCTTAGTCCGGGACAGGAGAGCTTTCTTT
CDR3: CASSLVRDRRAFF

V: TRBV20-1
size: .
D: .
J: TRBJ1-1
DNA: TGCAGTGCTCCAACGACATTAGGAGCTTTCTTT
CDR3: CSAPTTLGAFF

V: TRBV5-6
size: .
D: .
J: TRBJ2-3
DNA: TGTGCCAGCAGCTTGGCCAATTTCTGGGGGGTTCCAGATACGCAGTATTTT
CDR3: CASSLANFWGVPDTQYF

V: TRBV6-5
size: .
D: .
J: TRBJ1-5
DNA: TGTGCCAGCAGCCAATCCGGGGGGCGAGATCAGCCCCAGCATTTT
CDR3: CASSQSGGRDQPQHF

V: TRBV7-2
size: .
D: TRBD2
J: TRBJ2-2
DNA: TGTGCCAGCAGACCTAGCGGGGGGGCTCGGGAGCTGTTTTTT
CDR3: CASRPSGGARELFF

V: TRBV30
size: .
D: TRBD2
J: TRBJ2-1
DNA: TGTGCCTGGACTGGGGGGGCTAGCGGGTACAATGAGCAGTTCTTC
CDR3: CAWTGGASGYNEQFF

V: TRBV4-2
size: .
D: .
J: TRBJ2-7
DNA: TGTGCCAGCAGCCAAGATTGGGCGCCAGGATACGAGCAGTACTTC
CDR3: CASSQDWAPGYEQYF

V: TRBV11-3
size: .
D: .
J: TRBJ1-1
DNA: TGTGCCAGCAGCCCCGGGGGAGGGACGGCCACTGAAGCTTTCTTT
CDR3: CASSPGGGTATEAFF

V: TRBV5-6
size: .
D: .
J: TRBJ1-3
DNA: TGTGCCAGCAGCCCACTGGGGGCCTCTGGAAACACCATATATTTT
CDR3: CASSPLGASGNTIYF

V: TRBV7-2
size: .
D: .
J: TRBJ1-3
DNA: TGTGCCAGCAGCTTAAGCCGCGGGGTTCTAGGGGGAAACACCATATATTTT
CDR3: CASSLSRGVLGGNTIYF

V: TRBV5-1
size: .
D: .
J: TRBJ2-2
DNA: TGCGCCAGCAGCTTGGGCAGCGGGTTCACCGGGGAGCTGTTTTTT
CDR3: CASSLGSGFTGELFF

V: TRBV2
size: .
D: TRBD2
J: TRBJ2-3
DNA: TGTGCCTGTTCCGGGACTAGCGGGGTTGATACGCAGTATTTT
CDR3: CACSGTSGVDTQYF

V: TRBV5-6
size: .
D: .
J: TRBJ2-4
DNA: TGTGCCAGCAGCTTGGCGGGGGGCAACATTCAGTACTTC
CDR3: CASSLAGGNIQYF

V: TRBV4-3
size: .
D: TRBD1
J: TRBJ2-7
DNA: TGCGCCAGCAGCCAAGGACAGGGACGGGAGCAGTACTTC
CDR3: CASSQGQGREQYF

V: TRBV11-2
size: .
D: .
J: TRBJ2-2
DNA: TGTGCCAGCAGCCCGTACGGGGAGCTGTTTTTT
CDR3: CASSPYGELFF

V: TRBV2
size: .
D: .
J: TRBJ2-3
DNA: TGTGCCAGCAGGTTGGGCACCACAGATACGCAGTATTTT
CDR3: CASRLGTTDTQYF

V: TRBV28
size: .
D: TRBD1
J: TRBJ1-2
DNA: TGTGCCAGCAGTTTTTCTACAGGGGGTCACTATGGCTACACCTTC
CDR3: CASSFSTGGHYGYTF

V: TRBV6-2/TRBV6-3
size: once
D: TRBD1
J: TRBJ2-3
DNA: TGTGCCAGCAGCCCCGGGACAGCCGTAACAGATACGCAGTATTTT
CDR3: CASSPGTAVTDTQYF

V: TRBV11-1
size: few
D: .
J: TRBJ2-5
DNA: TGTGCCAGCAGCTTACGACATCAAGAGACCCAGTACTTC
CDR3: CASSLRHQETQYF

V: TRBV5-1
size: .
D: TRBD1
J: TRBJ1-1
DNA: TGCGCCAGCAGCACGGGACAGATGAACACTGAAGCTTTCTTT
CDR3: CASSTGQMNTEAFF

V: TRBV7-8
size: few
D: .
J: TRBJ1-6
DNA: TGTGCCAGCAGCTTAGAAGCTGTAGTCCGGGGACAATATAATTCACCCCTCCACTTT
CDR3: CASSLEAVVRGQYNSPLHF

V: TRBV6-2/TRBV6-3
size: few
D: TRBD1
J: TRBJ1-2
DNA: TGTGCCAGCAGCACAACACGGCGGACAGGGGGCAACTATGGCTACACCTTC
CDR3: CASSTTRRTGGNYGYTF

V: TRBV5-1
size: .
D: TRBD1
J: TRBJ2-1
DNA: TGCGCCAGCAGCTTGGGGACAGGGAACGAGCAGTTCTTC
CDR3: CASSLGTGNEQFF

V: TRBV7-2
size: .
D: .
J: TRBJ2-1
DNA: TGTGCCAGCAGCCCTCGTCTCTTCTACAATGAGCAGTTCTTC
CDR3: CASSPRLFYNEQFF

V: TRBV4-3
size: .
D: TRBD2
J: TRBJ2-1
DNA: TGCGCCAGCAGCCAAGGTCTTACGGCGGGAGGGCCCCATGAGCAGTTCTTC
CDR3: CASSQGLTAGGPHEQFF

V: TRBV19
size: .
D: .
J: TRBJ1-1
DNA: TGTGCCAGTAGTATAGCCCCACACCGTGAAGCTTTCTTT
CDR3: CASSIAPHREAFF

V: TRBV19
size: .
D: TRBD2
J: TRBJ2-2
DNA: TGTGCCAGTAGGGCGGGGAGGGCCTACACCGGGGAGCTGTTTTTT
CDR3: CASRAGRAYTGELFF

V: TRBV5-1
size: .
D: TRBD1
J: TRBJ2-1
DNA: TGCGCCAGCAGCTTGGTGAGGACAGGGGCTCAGAGCTCCTACAATGAGCAGTTCTTC
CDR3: CASSLVRTGAQSSYNEQFF

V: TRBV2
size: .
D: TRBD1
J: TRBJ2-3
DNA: TGTGCCAGCAGGGGGGGCCCAGGGACAGGGGAGACAGATACGCAGTATTTT
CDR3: CASRGGPGTGETDTQYF

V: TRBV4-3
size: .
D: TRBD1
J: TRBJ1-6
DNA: TGCGCCAGCAGCCAGACAGGGGATTCACCCCTCCACTTT
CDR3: CASSQTGDSPLHF

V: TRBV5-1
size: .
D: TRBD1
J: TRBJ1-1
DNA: TGCGCCAGCAGCTTGGGCCCACAGGGGATGAACACTGAAGCTTTCTTT
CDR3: CASSLGPQGMNTEAFF

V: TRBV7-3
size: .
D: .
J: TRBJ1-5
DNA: TGTGCCAGCAGCTCTGGGCCGCGACAGCCCCAGCATTTT
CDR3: CASSSGPRQPQHF

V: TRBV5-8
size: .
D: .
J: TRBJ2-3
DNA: TGTGCCAGCAGCTTGTACGAGGCAGGGTACACAGATACGCAGTATTTT
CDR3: CASSLYEAGYTDTQYF

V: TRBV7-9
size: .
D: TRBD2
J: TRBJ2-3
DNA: TGTGCCAGCAGCTTACCGCCCGGGACTAATCTCTTAGATACGCAGTATTTT
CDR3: CASSLPPGTNLLDTQYF

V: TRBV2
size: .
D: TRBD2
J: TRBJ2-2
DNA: TGTGCCAGCAGTGTGGGAGGGAAATCCGGGGAGCTGTTTTTT
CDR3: CASSVGGKSGELFF

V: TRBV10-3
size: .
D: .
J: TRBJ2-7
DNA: TGTGCCATCAGTGAGTCCTCAGGGACCTACGAGCAGTACTTC
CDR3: CAISESSGTYEQYF

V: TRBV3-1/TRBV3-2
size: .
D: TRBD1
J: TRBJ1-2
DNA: TGTGCCAGCAGCCCGCAGGGACAGAACTATGGCTACACCTTC
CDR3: CASSPQGQNYGYTF

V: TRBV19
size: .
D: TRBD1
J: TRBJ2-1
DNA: TGTGCCAGTAGTACGACAGGGGGCGTTTTCCAGGAGCAGTTCTTC
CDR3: CASSTTGGVFQEQFF

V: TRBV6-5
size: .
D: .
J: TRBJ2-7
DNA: TGTGCCAGCAGTTTGGCCGGGTCCGGTTACGAGCAGTACTTC
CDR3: CASSLAGSGYEQYF